This entry features one T cell receptor beta chain sequence. Assay: immunoSEQ multiplex PCR; the TCRdb copy retains only in-frame clones and omits some. The profile shows 70,000 to 95,000 clones, 90% to 95% of them singletons. This sample was taken from a study of T cell changes during pregnancy in multiple sclerosis. This CDR3 spans 15 amino acids. Germline V gene sequence: CDR1 SGHDN, CDR2 FVKESK. Trimming removed 0 bases at V and 0 bases at J, with 9 bases between. This chain joins TRBV14 and TRBJ2-7; D unresolved. The source is a female donor with multiple sclerosis, enrolled in a pregnancy study. The source material was peripheral blood, sampled in the third trimester of pregnancy. CDR3 sequence reads: CASSQDWPNSYEQYF. The CDR3 DNA is TGTGCCAGCAGCCAAGATTGGCCGAACTCCTACGAGCAGTACTTC. Complete variable domain (other parts from reference TRBV14 and TRBJ2-7): EAGVTQFPSHSVIEKGQTVTLRCDPISGHDNLYWYRRVMGKEIKFLLHFVKESKQDESGMPNNRFLAERTGGTYSTLKVQPAELEDSGVYFCASSQDWPNSYEQYFGPGTRLTVT.